The following is a TCR beta chain sequence with its context. This clonotype has just a few counts. The antigen it binds to is not known. No base quality values were provided; no much bigger clone lies one nucleotide off. The data belong to a study of human T cells and chemical hapten exposure (dated by TCRdb to about 2021). Turning to the overall study: For sensitization, 2% DPC in acetone was applied to an approximately 2 cm by approximately 2 cm area of upper inner arm skin. Patients additionally received weekly therapeutic DPC doses to the scalp throughout the approximately 25-week study period. Libraries were combined into a pool for sequencing, and differences in TCR yield between samples came mainly from small differences in library volumes within the pool. The patient cohort, mostly female, included alopecia areata with under or over 50% scalp involvement, alopecia totalis and alopecia universalis. The study tracked peripheral blood TCR repertoire changes in vivo during primary and secondary sensitization to the hapten diphenylcyclopropenone (DPC) in alopecia patients. About 27 alopecia patients gave blood for TCR sequencing at one to four time points (pre-sensitization, 2, 6 and 24 weeks). Patch tests used Finn chambers with 0.01% DPC on the upper back, scored after 6 days by International Contact Dermatitis Research Group standards. Patient blood was sampled pre-sensitization (week 0) and at 2, 6 and about 24 weeks after DPC sensitization. What the authors observed across the whole study: Expanded TCRs formed significantly more large CDR3 similarity clusters than pre-sensitization or healthy control sets, consistent with antigen-driven responses. No change with DPC sensitization was found in the number of TCRs above 1 in 1000 frequency, and no evidence of global repertoire structure alterations was found. The number of PT1 expanded TCRs positively correlated with patch test score, significant at thresholds 8, 16 and 32 but not 4. Because every patient had alopecia, a presumed autoimmune disease, the patients' immune response might differ from that of healthy individuals. Repeated subsampling changed both the strength of the expansion versus patch-test correlation and the threshold at which that correlation became significant.

Taken from cysteine to phenylalanine, the CDR3 has 15 residues. Only the CDR3 portion is preserved as DNA: 45 bases, with reading frame beginning at the first base. CDR1 SGDLS and CDR2 YYNGEE were looked up in the germline V gene. A distance of 11 bases separates the germline ends of V and J, which lose 1 base and 1 base respectively. The protocol used for the library was RACE. TCRdb records NextSeq 500 as the sequencer. Library preparation attached unique molecular identifiers to individual cDNA molecules for quantitative, reproducible TCR counting. Each blood RNA sample was used to sequence both TCR alpha and TCR beta chains. On the authors' methods: The median number of TCRs per sample was 85,000 to 100,000, ranging from about 20,000 to 700,000. The Decombinator software suite was used to annotate V, J and CDR3 in the TCR reads. To make PS versus PT1 abundance plots, every sample was subsampled to the same number of TCRs (28,000). TCRs were defined as expanded if absent before sensitization and observed at least eight times at the 2-week time point. TCRdb reanalyzed the raw reads on its own, using fastp at Q25 for trimming and MiXCR for clone calling, and kept in-frame beta chains. Identical CDR3 proteins give one entry, which carries the most common genes and DNA. The authors' filters were not applied to this entry. For this sample the table gives 350,000 to 400,000 distinct CDR3 sequences, of which nearly 6.5% were detected only once. The ten top clones hold under 7% of the sample.

The time point label here, explained by the study, means: patch test 2, 6 weeks after DPC sensitization. The treatment or condition label of this sample denotes: therapeutic diphenylcyclopropenone sensitization with weekly scalp DPC. At every patch-test visit, the blood draw took place before the patch test was put on. Patients were eligible if aged 18 to 70, diagnosed with alopecia and judged suitable for DPC therapy, and pregnant patients were excluded. Total RNA was extracted from unfractionated whole blood that had been collected in Tempus Blood RNA tubes. The specimen comprised whole blood, sampled in connection with sensitization to the hapten diphenylcyclopropenone (DPC). The chain couples TRBV9 to TRBJ1-1; the D gene is possibly TRBD1, with 5 bases matching. The clonotype originates from a woman aged 18-30 years with alopecia areata. Some clones in this sample may be carry-over from other donors' samples. The sequence in DNA is TGTGCCAGCAGCGTAAAGGGGAGACAGAACACTGAAGCTTTCTTT. Its translation is CASSVKGRQNTEAFF. Here the CDR3 is joined to the reference TRBV9 and TRBJ1-1 genes, and the full variable domain is: DSGVTQTPKHLITATGQRVTLRCSPRSGDLSVYWYQQSLDQGLQFLIQYYNGEERAKGNILERFSAQQFPDLHSELNLSSLELGDSALYFCASSVKGRQNTEAFFGQGTRLTVV.